The 11 T cell receptor beta chains below were found in one sample sequenced in a study of blood T cell repertoires in COVID-19 (dated by TCRdb to between 2020 and 2021). The library relied on the immunoSEQ multiplex PCR assay. Sourced from immuneACCESS, this table was stored by TCRdb with only in-frame sequences that have V and J called. A share of the clones is absent; for the studies checked, an unresolved V gene accounts for under half, and the remainder has no known explanation. This sample holds some 120,000 clones; about 86% were observed only once. Together, the top ten hold around 2.1% of the sample. Specimen: peripheral blood. The receptors shown here come from a woman between 45 and 65 years old with acute or convalescent COVID-19.

This clone was counted a single time. The chain joins TRBV30 to TRBJ2-5; no clear D gene. V was clipped by 3 bases and J by 5 bases, with 4 bases between them. The CDR3 has 10 amino acids. Per germline, CDR1 GTSNPN and CDR2 SVGIG (reference sequence). The CDR3: CAWREETQYF. The CDR3, as DNA: TGTGCCTGGAGGGAGGAGACCCAGTACTTC.

The chain couples TRBV11-3 to TRBJ1-1, with D unclear. Trimming removed 3 bases from V and 10 bases from J, with 21 bases in between. The CDR3 is 15 amino acids. Germline V CDR1 and CDR2: SGHNT, YENEEA. For the CDR3, the DNA is TGTGCCAGCAGCTTTAACTCGCGAGGGCACGAAGGAGCTTTCTTT. This codes for CASSFNSRGHEGAFF.

This chain connects TRBV5-1 to TRBJ2-3; D unclear. The germline V and J ends were trimmed by 4 bases and 1 base, with 7 bases remaining between them. The CDR3 is made up of 13 amino acids. Germline V gives CDR1 SGHRS, CDR2 YFSETQ. The CDR3 sequence is CASSTTRTDTQYF. The CDR3 nucleotides read TGCGCCAGCAGCACGACTCGCACAGATACGCAGTATTTT. The complete variable domain, with remaining parts taken from reference TRBV5-1 and TRBJ2-3, reads KAGVTQTPRYLIKTRGQQVTLSCSPISGHRSVSWYQQTPGQGLQFLFEYFSETQRNKGNFPGRFSGRQFSNSRSEMNVSTLELGDSALYLCASSTTRTDTQYFGPGTRLTVL.

The chain has TRBV11-3 and TRBJ2-4; 11 bases fit TRBD2. Germline V gene sequence: CDR1 SGHNT, CDR2 YENEEA. The length of the CDR3 is 16 residues. V trimming: 6 bases; J trimming: 8 bases; junction bases outside the gene matches: 12. CDR3 amino acids: CASSPGTSGGGDIQYF. The CDR3 DNA reads TGTGCCAGCAGTCCCGGGACTAGCGGTGGTGGGGACATTCAGTACTTC.

V and J are TRBV3-1 (or the pseudogene TRBV3-2) and TRBJ1-2, with D possibly TRBD1 on 5 matching bases. Trimming shortened V by 4 bases and J by 5 bases, and 17 bases separated the two germline ends. Germline V lookup: CDR1 LGHDT, CDR2 YNNKEL (reference sequence). This CDR3 spans 15 amino acids. This CDR3 reads CASSLGQAQGYGYTF. In nucleotides, the CDR3 is TGTGCCAGCAGCCTTGGACAAGCGCAGGGATATGGCTACACCTTC.

The chain links TRBV19 to TRBJ2-7, with 9 bases aligning to TRBD1. Germline V gene data show CDR1 as LNHDA and CDR2 as SQIVND (reference sequence). The V segment lost 2 bases and the J segment 9 bases; nucleotides outside the gene matches: 11. The CDR3 runs to 15 residues. The CDR3 loop is CASSIPGQGSYGQYF. The DNA of the CDR3 is TGTGCCAGTAGTATACCGGGACAGGGATCATATGGGCAGTACTTC.

The chain combines TRBV18 with TRBJ1-3; 12 bases agree with TRBD1. V was pared by 4 bases and J by 1 base, with 2 bases of the junction left unmatched. Germline V gene sequence: CDR1 KGHSH, CDR2 LQKENI. This CDR3 comprises 16 residues. CDR3 amino acids: CASSLGQGASGNTIYF. Written as DNA, the CDR3 is TGTGCCAGCTCACTGGGACAGGGGGCATCTGGAAACACCATATATTTT.

This chain joins TRBV5-4 and TRBJ2-1, with TRBD1 identical over 7 bases. CDR1 SGHNT and CDR2 YYREEE come from the germline V gene (reference sequence). The length of the CDR3 is 15 residues. J was trimmed by 5 bases and V by 4 bases; bases with no gene match: 9. The CDR3 region has the DNA TGTGCCAGCAGCAAGATCCTCACAGGGGACAATGAGCAGTTCTTC. This sequence encodes CASSKILTGDNEQFF.

V is TRBV19 and J is TRBJ1-5, with 8 nucleotides matching TRBD1. Trimming took 1 base from V and 7 from J; bases not matched to a gene: 9. The CDR3 spans 16 residues. Germline CDR1 LNHDA, CDR2 SQIVND (reference sequence). CDR3 coding DNA: TGTGCCAGTAGTATAGCCTCAGGGGGCGCGGAACAGCCCCAGCATTTT. As protein: CASSIASGGAEQPQHF.

The chain links TRBV6-5 to TRBJ1-5, with D tentatively TRBD1 (6 bases). Looked up from germline, CDR1 is MNHEY and CDR2 is SVGAGI. The CDR3 spans 15 residues. V was pared by 0 bases and J by 6 bases, with 12 bases between. The CDR3 nucleotides read TGTGCCAGCAGTTACTCGTCCGGACAGACTCAGCCCCAGCATTTT. It translates to CASSYSSGQTQPQHF.

The rearrangement links TRBV6-2 or TRBV6-3 to TRBJ1-1; D is ambiguous. Germline V gene sequence: CDR1 MNHEY, CDR2 SVGEGT. Trimming pared 5 bases from V and 5 bases from J, leaving 12 bases between. The CDR3 spans 13 residues. The CDR3 loop reads CASSPLQRTEAFF. The DNA for the CDR3 is TGTGCCAGCAGTCCCCTACAGAGAACTGAAGCTTTCTTT.